This T cell receptor beta chain originates from a study of shared clonotypes between healthy human individuals. For the study at large: Aged between 18 and 49, the donors were a couple of women and a few men. Whole-study findings and limits: Limited genetic and exposure-history diversity came from having few donors.

At the deep level, the assay was run. Sequencing was performed with immunoSEQ multiplex PCR; in TCRdb, only in-frame clones are kept and a portion is missing. The sample has 490,000 or so clones; 76% are singletons. Genomic DNA came from roughly 84 million PBMCs in unsorted samples. In the case of this clone: What it binds is unknown.

V shed 5 bases and J shed 2 bases, with 10 bases lying between them. CDR1 is SGHAT, CDR2 FQDESV, per germline (reference sequence). The CDR3 extends over 13 amino acids. The sequence came from a woman aged 40 to 50 in good health. Some clones in this sample may be carry-over from other donors' samples. The sequenced sample consisted of PBMCs. V is TRBV11-1 and J is TRBJ2-7; D is tentatively TRBD1 or TRBD2 (5 bases each). CDR3 sequence (DNA): TGTGCCAGCAGCCCAGGGACCACCTACGAGCAGTACTTC. This codes for CASSPGTTYEQYF.